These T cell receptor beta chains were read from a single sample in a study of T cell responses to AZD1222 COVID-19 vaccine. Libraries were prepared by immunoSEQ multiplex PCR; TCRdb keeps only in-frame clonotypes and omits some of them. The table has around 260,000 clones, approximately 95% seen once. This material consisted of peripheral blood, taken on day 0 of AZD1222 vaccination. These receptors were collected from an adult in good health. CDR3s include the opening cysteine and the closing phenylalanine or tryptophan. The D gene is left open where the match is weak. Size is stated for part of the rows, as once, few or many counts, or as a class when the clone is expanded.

cdr3_aa: CASSFGDTQYF
cdr3_nt: TGTGCCAGCAGCTTTGGAGATACGCAGTATTTT
v_call: TRBV5-6
clone_size: few
d_call: NA
j_call: TRBJ2-3

cdr3_aa: CASSLAAPGRETEAFF
cdr3_nt: TGTGCCAGCAGTTTAGCCGCTCCGGGCAGGGAAACTGAAGCTTTCTTT
v_call: TRBV28
clone_size: once
d_call: NA
j_call: TRBJ1-1

cdr3_aa: CASSYWTKDSPLHF
cdr3_nt: TGTGCCAGCAGTTATTGGACCAAGGATTCACCCCTCCACTTT
v_call: TRBV28
clone_size: NA
d_call: NA
j_call: TRBJ1-6

cdr3_aa: CASSEEVGSMSPLHF
cdr3_nt: TGTGCCAGCAGTGAAGAGGTAGGGTCGATGTCACCCCTCCACTTT
v_call: TRBV2
clone_size: NA
d_call: NA
j_call: TRBJ1-6

cdr3_aa: CASSLGGQANEKLFF
cdr3_nt: TGCGCCAGCAGCTTGGGAGGTCAGGCCAATGAAAAACTGTTTTTT
v_call: TRBV5-1
clone_size: NA
d_call: NA
j_call: TRBJ1-4

cdr3_aa: CASSLVPTTGELFF
cdr3_nt: TGCGCCAGCAGCTTGGTCCCGACCACCGGGGAGCTGTTTTTT
v_call: TRBV5-1
clone_size: NA
d_call: NA
j_call: TRBJ2-2

cdr3_aa: CASSEAGEPFREQYF
cdr3_nt: TGCGCCAGCAGTGAGGCAGGGGAACCTTTTAGGGAGCAGTACTTC
v_call: TRBV10-1
clone_size: NA
d_call: NA
j_call: TRBJ2-7

cdr3_aa: CASSELIATGELFF
cdr3_nt: TGTGCCAGCAGTGAGTTAATCGCTACCGGGGAGCTGTTTTTT
v_call: TRBV2
clone_size: NA
d_call: NA
j_call: TRBJ2-2

cdr3_aa: CASSRLGAGNNEQFF
cdr3_nt: TGTGCCAGCAGCCGTCTGGGGGCGGGAAACAATGAGCAGTTCTTC
v_call: TRBV27
clone_size: NA
d_call: NA
j_call: TRBJ2-1

cdr3_aa: CASQGTGETQYF
cdr3_nt: TGTGCCAGCCAAGGGACAGGAGAGACCCAGTACTTC
v_call: TRBV2
clone_size: NA
d_call: TRBD1
j_call: TRBJ2-5

cdr3_aa: CASSQGGVIGSPLHF
cdr3_nt: TGCGCCAGCAGCCAGGGCGGGGTGATCGGTTCACCCCTCCACTTT
v_call: TRBV5-1
clone_size: NA
d_call: NA
j_call: TRBJ1-6

cdr3_aa: CASSEIGRAYEQYF
cdr3_nt: TGTGCCAGCAGTGAAATAGGGCGCGCCTACGAGCAGTACTTC
v_call: TRBV2
clone_size: once
d_call: NA
j_call: TRBJ2-7

cdr3_aa: CASSQARETQYF
cdr3_nt: TGTGCCAGCAGCCAAGCGAGGGAGACCCAGTACTTC
v_call: TRBV3-1/TRBV3-2
clone_size: NA
d_call: NA
j_call: TRBJ2-5

cdr3_aa: CASGRETQYF
cdr3_nt: TGTGCCAGTGGTCGAGAGACCCAGTACTTC
v_call: TRBV5-6
clone_size: NA
d_call: NA
j_call: TRBJ2-5

cdr3_aa: CASSVGTSTYEQYF
cdr3_nt: TGTGCCAGCAGCGTAGGGACTAGTACCTACGAGCAGTACTTC
v_call: TRBV7-8
clone_size: NA
d_call: TRBD2
j_call: TRBJ2-7

cdr3_aa: CASTPTFYGGELFF
cdr3_nt: TGTGCCAGCACCCCGACTTTCTACGGCGGGGAGCTGTTTTTT
v_call: TRBV6-2/TRBV6-3
clone_size: NA
d_call: NA
j_call: TRBJ2-2

cdr3_aa: CASGPGASQYYEQYF
cdr3_nt: TGTGCCAGTGGACCCGGAGCTAGCCAATATTACGAGCAGTACTTC
v_call: TRBV6-5
clone_size: NA
d_call: NA
j_call: TRBJ2-7

cdr3_aa: CASSFSPGQGAPSGEQYF
cdr3_nt: TGTGCCAGCAGCTTTAGCCCGGGTCAGGGAGCACCCTCCGGCGAGCAGTACTTC
v_call: TRBV7-2
clone_size: NA
d_call: NA
j_call: TRBJ2-7

cdr3_aa: CASAGEVGEAFF
cdr3_nt: TGTGCCAGCGCGGGCGAGGTGGGGGAAGCTTTCTTT
v_call: TRBV7-9
clone_size: NA
d_call: NA
j_call: TRBJ1-1

cdr3_aa: CASSLGTNTEAFF
cdr3_nt: TGTGCCAGCAGCTTAGGCACGAACACTGAAGCTTTCTTT
v_call: TRBV11-2
clone_size: NA
d_call: NA
j_call: TRBJ1-1

cdr3_aa: CASSLVPQGANTEAFF
cdr3_nt: TGCGCCAGCAGCTTGGTACCACAGGGGGCGAACACTGAAGCTTTCTTT
v_call: TRBV5-1
clone_size: few
d_call: TRBD1
j_call: TRBJ1-1

cdr3_aa: CSVEGTSPYEQYF
cdr3_nt: TGCAGCGTTGAAGGGACATCTCCCTACGAGCAGTACTTC
v_call: TRBV29-1
clone_size: NA
d_call: NA
j_call: TRBJ2-7

cdr3_aa: CASSLGATTNEKLFF
cdr3_nt: TGTGCCAGCAGCTTAGGGGCAACAACTAATGAAAAACTGTTTTTT
v_call: TRBV5-4
clone_size: NA
d_call: NA
j_call: TRBJ1-4

cdr3_aa: CSARWGTARTF
cdr3_nt: TGCAGTGCTAGATGGGGGACAGCTCGCACCTTC
v_call: TRBV20-1
clone_size: NA
d_call: TRBD1
j_call: TRBJ1-2

cdr3_aa: CASSQGPGAQPQHF
cdr3_nt: TGCGCCAGCAGCCAAGGTCCCGGGGCCCAGCCCCAGCATTTT
v_call: TRBV4-1
clone_size: NA
d_call: NA
j_call: TRBJ1-5

cdr3_aa: CASSSREAFYSPLHF
cdr3_nt: TGTGCCAGCAGTTCCCGGGAGGCCTTTTACTCACCCCTCCACTTT
v_call: TRBV28
clone_size: once
d_call: NA
j_call: TRBJ1-6

cdr3_aa: CASSPRGPEAFF
cdr3_nt: TGTGCCAGCAGCCCTAGGGGGCCTGAAGCTTTCTTT
v_call: TRBV7-9
clone_size: NA
d_call: TRBD1
j_call: TRBJ1-1

cdr3_aa: CASSFGRTLHNEQFF
cdr3_nt: TGTGCCAGCAGCTTTGGTAGGACATTGCACAATGAGCAGTTCTTC
v_call: TRBV13
clone_size: NA
d_call: NA
j_call: TRBJ2-1

cdr3_aa: CASSLVANTEAFF
cdr3_nt: TGTGCCAGCAGTTTGGTCGCGAACACTGAAGCTTTCTTT
v_call: TRBV6-5
clone_size: NA
d_call: NA
j_call: TRBJ1-1

cdr3_aa: CASSLGREGEKLFF
cdr3_nt: TGTGCCAGCAGCTTGGGTCGGGAAGGGGAAAAACTGTTTTTT
v_call: TRBV5-4
clone_size: NA
d_call: NA
j_call: TRBJ1-4

cdr3_aa: CASSQVAGGNSPLHF
cdr3_nt: TGCGCCAGCAGCCAAGTGGCAGGCGGCAATTCACCCCTCCACTTT
v_call: TRBV4-1
clone_size: NA
d_call: NA
j_call: TRBJ1-6

cdr3_aa: CASSQGRVGEQYF
cdr3_nt: TGTGCCAGCAGCCAAGGCAGGGTAGGGGAGCAGTACTTC
v_call: TRBV3-1/TRBV3-2
clone_size: NA
d_call: NA
j_call: TRBJ2-7

cdr3_aa: CASSTQSGGAQFF
cdr3_nt: TGTGCCAGCAGCACTCAAAGTGGGGGGGCGCAGTTCTTC
v_call: TRBV7-9
clone_size: once
d_call: NA
j_call: TRBJ2-1

cdr3_aa: CASSFLGDTEAFF
cdr3_nt: TGTGCCAGCAGTTTTCTAGGGGACACTGAAGCTTTCTTT
v_call: TRBV6-5
clone_size: few
d_call: NA
j_call: TRBJ1-1

cdr3_aa: CASSDKNRDRQETQYF
cdr3_nt: TGCGCCAGCAGTGACAAAAACCGGGACAGGCAAGAGACCCAGTACTTC
v_call: TRBV10-1
clone_size: once
d_call: TRBD1
j_call: TRBJ2-5

cdr3_aa: CASSAPFTAGKRNEQYF
cdr3_nt: TGTGCCAGCAGCGCCCCTTTTACGGCGGGGAAGAGGAACGAGCAGTACTTC
v_call: TRBV11-2
clone_size: few
d_call: NA
j_call: TRBJ2-7

cdr3_aa: CASSSRSGRHEQYF
cdr3_nt: TGTGCCAGCAGTTCGAGGTCAGGGAGGCACGAGCAGTACTTC
v_call: TRBV2
clone_size: NA
d_call: NA
j_call: TRBJ2-7

cdr3_aa: CASSLDRQNYGYTF
cdr3_nt: TGTGCCAGCAGCTTAGATCGACAGAACTATGGCTACACCTTC
v_call: TRBV11-2
clone_size: NA
d_call: NA
j_call: TRBJ1-2

cdr3_aa: CASSRVGGDTIYF
cdr3_nt: TGTGCCAGCAGTCGTGTCGGTGGTGACACCATATATTTT
v_call: TRBV11-2
clone_size: NA
d_call: NA
j_call: TRBJ1-3

cdr3_aa: CASSFGLGQGASYTF
cdr3_nt: TGTGCCAGCAGCTTTGGGTTGGGACAGGGGGCAAGCTACACCTTC
v_call: TRBV7-9
clone_size: NA
d_call: TRBD1
j_call: TRBJ1-2

cdr3_aa: CASSKTGTLTEAFF
cdr3_nt: TGTGCCAGTAGTAAGACAGGGACTCTCACTGAAGCTTTCTTT
v_call: TRBV19
clone_size: NA
d_call: TRBD1
j_call: TRBJ1-1

cdr3_aa: CASSRGSGGVSEQFF
cdr3_nt: TGTGCCAGCAGCCGGGGTAGCGGGGGTGTTAGTGAGCAGTTCTTC
v_call: TRBV5-8
clone_size: NA
d_call: TRBD2
j_call: TRBJ2-1

cdr3_aa: CASSRDPQGVGEQYF
cdr3_nt: TGCGCCAGCAGCCGTGATCCCCAGGGGGTAGGAGAGCAGTACTTC
v_call: TRBV5-1
clone_size: once
d_call: TRBD1
j_call: TRBJ2-7

cdr3_aa: CATSDADGSYGYTF
cdr3_nt: TGTGCCACCAGTGATGCGGACGGGAGCTATGGCTACACCTTC
v_call: TRBV24-1
clone_size: NA
d_call: NA
j_call: TRBJ1-2

cdr3_aa: CASSTRGHTNTGELFF
cdr3_nt: TGTGCCAGCAGCACGAGGGGCCATACGAACACCGGGGAGCTGTTTTTT
v_call: TRBV7-2
clone_size: NA
d_call: NA
j_call: TRBJ2-2

cdr3_aa: CASTEGRVNTEAFF
cdr3_nt: TGTGCCAGTACCGAGGGCAGGGTGAACACTGAAGCTTTCTTT
v_call: TRBV19
clone_size: NA
d_call: NA
j_call: TRBJ1-1

cdr3_aa: CASSQAGGNEQFF
cdr3_nt: TGTGCCAGCAGCCAAGCGGGAGGGAATGAGCAGTTCTTC
v_call: TRBV6-5
clone_size: once
d_call: TRBD2
j_call: TRBJ2-1

cdr3_aa: CASSLAEEEKLFF
cdr3_nt: TGTGCCAGCAGTTTAGCCGAAGAAGAAAAACTGTTTTTT
v_call: TRBV12-3/TRBV12-4
clone_size: NA
d_call: NA
j_call: TRBJ1-4

cdr3_aa: CASSMGWNTEAFF
cdr3_nt: TGTGCCAGTAGTATGGGGTGGAACACTGAAGCTTTCTTT
v_call: TRBV19
clone_size: few
d_call: NA
j_call: TRBJ1-1

cdr3_aa: CASSPPGRSNQPQHF
cdr3_nt: TGTGCCAGCTCACCACCGGGCCGTAGCAATCAGCCCCAGCATTTT
v_call: TRBV18
clone_size: NA
d_call: NA
j_call: TRBJ1-5

cdr3_aa: CASSVGGGEETQYF
cdr3_nt: TGTGCCAGCAGCGTCGGAGGCGGTGAAGAGACCCAGTACTTC
v_call: TRBV9
clone_size: NA
d_call: NA
j_call: TRBJ2-5

cdr3_aa: CATSDFQLHQGSLTQSGANVLTF
cdr3_nt: TGTGCCACCAGTGATTTCCAGCTCCACCAGGGGTCCCTTACCCAATCTGGGGCCAACGTCCTGACTTTC
v_call: TRBV24-1
clone_size: NA
d_call: NA
j_call: TRBJ2-6

cdr3_aa: CASLPGPPTDTQYF
cdr3_nt: TGTGCCAGCCTGCCGGGTCCTCCTACAGATACGCAGTATTTT
v_call: TRBV28
clone_size: NA
d_call: NA
j_call: TRBJ2-3

cdr3_aa: CASSPAGRGTGELFF
cdr3_nt: TGCGCCAGCAGCCCCGCTGGGAGGGGCACCGGGGAGCTGTTTTTT
v_call: TRBV5-1
clone_size: NA
d_call: TRBD2
j_call: TRBJ2-2

cdr3_aa: CASSPPASSYEQYF
cdr3_nt: TGTGCCAGCTCACCCCCGGCTAGCAGCTACGAGCAGTACTTC
v_call: TRBV18
clone_size: NA
d_call: NA
j_call: TRBJ2-7

cdr3_aa: CASSQDQGSLFF
cdr3_nt: TGCGCCAGCAGCCAAGATCAGGGATCGCTGTTCTTC
v_call: TRBV4-3
clone_size: NA
d_call: NA
j_call: TRBJ2-1

cdr3_aa: CASSPRTGGRNQPQHF
cdr3_nt: TGTGCCAGCTCACCACGTACAGGGGGGCGCAATCAGCCCCAGCATTTT
v_call: TRBV18
clone_size: NA
d_call: TRBD1
j_call: TRBJ1-5

cdr3_aa: CASSQAVADTQYF
cdr3_nt: TGTGCCAGCAGCCAAGCGGTGGCAGATACGCAGTATTTT
v_call: TRBV3-1/TRBV3-2
clone_size: NA
d_call: NA
j_call: TRBJ2-3

cdr3_aa: CASSPGTLSPLHF
cdr3_nt: TGTGCCAGCAGCCCCGGGACCCTCTCACCCCTCCACTTT
v_call: TRBV6-2/TRBV6-3
clone_size: once
d_call: NA
j_call: TRBJ1-6